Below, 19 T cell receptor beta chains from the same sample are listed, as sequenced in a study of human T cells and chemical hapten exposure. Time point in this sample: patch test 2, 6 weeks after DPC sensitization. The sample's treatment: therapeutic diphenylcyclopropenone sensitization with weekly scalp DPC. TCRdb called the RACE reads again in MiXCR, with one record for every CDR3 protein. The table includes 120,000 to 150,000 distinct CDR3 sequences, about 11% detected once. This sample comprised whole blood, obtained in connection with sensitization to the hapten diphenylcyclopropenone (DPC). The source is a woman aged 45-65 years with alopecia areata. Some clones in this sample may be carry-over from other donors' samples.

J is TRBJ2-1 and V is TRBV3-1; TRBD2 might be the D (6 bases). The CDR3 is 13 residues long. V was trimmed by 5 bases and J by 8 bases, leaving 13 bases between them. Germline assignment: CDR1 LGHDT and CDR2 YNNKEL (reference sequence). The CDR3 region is CASSSFGEDEQFF. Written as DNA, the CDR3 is TGTGCCAGCAGCTCTTTTGGGGAGGATGAGCAGTTCTTC.

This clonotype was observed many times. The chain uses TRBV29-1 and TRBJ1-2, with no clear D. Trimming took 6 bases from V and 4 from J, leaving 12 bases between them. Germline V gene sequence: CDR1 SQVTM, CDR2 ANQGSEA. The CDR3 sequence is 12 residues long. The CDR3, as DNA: TGCAGCGTCGTTATCGTTGCCTATGGCTACACCTTC. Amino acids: CSVVIVAYGYTF.

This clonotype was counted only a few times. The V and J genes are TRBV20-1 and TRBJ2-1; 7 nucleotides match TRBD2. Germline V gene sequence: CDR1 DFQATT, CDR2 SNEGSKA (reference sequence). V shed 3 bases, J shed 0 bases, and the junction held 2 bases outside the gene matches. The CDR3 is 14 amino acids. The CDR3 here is CSARASGSYNEQFF. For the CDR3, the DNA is TGCAGTGCTAGGGCTAGCGGCTCCTACAATGAGCAGTTCTTC.

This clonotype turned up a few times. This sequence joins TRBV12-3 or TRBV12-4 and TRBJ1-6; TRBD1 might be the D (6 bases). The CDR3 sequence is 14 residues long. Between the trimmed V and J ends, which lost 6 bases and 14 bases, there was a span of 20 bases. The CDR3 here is CASSPSTGTATLHF. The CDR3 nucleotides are TGTGCCAGCAGCCCGTCCACAGGGACGGCGACCCTCCACTTT.

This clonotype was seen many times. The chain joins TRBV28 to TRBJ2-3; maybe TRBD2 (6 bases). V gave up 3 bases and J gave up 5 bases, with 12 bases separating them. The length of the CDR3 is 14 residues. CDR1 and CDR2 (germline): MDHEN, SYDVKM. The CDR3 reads CASSFIVGLDTQYF. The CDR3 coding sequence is TGTGCCAGCAGTTTCATCGTGGGACTAGATACGCAGTATTTT.

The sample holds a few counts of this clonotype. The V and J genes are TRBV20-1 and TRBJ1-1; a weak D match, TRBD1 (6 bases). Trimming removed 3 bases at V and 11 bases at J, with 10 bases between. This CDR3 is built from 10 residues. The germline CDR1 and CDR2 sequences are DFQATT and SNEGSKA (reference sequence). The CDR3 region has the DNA TGCAGTGCTAGCGGGGGGCCTGCTTTCTTT. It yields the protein CSASGGPAFF.

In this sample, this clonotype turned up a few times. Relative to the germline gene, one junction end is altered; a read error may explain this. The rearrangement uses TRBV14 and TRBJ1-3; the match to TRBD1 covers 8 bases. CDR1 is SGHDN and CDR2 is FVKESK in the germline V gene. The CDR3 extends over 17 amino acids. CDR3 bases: TGTGCCGGCAGCCAAGACCCAAACGGGGACAGGGGAAACACCATATATTTT. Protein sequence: CAGSQDPNGDRGNTIYF.

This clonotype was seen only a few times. For the CDR3, the DNA is TGCAGTGCTAGAACTGAGGGGAATTCACCCCTCCACTTT. This codes for CSARTEGNSPLHF. The chain employs TRBV20-1 and TRBJ1-6; maybe TRBD1 (5 bases). Germline CDR1 and CDR2: DFQATT and SNEGSKA (reference sequence). The CDR3 extends over 13 amino acids. Trimming pared 2 bases from V and 7 bases from J, leaving 9 bases between.

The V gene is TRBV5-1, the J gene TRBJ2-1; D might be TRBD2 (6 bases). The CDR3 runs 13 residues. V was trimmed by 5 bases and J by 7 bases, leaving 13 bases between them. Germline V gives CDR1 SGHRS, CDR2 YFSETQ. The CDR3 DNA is TGCGCCAGCAGGGAGGGCCCACAAAATGAGCAGTTCTTC. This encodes CASREGPQNEQFF.

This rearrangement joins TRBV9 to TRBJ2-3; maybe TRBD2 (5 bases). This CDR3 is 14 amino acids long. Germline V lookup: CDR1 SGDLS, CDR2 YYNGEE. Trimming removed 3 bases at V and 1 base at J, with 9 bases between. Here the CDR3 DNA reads TGTGCCAGCAGCGAGGGTAGCGGCACAGATACGCAGTATTTT. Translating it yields CASSEGSGTDTQYF.

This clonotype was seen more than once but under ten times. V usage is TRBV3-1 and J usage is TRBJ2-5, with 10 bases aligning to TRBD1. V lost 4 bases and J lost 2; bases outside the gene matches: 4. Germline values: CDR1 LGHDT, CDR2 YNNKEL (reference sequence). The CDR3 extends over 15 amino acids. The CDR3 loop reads CASSPGTGVQETQYF. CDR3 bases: TGTGCCAGCAGCCCCGGGACAGGGGTGCAAGAGACCCAGTACTTC.

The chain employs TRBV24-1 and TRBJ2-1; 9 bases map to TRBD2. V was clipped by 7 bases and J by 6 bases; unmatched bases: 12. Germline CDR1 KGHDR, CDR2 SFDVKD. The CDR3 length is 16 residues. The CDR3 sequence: CATSLGGVAGANEQFF. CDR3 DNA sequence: TGTGCCACCAGCCTAGGAGGGGTAGCGGGAGCCAATGAGCAGTTCTTC.

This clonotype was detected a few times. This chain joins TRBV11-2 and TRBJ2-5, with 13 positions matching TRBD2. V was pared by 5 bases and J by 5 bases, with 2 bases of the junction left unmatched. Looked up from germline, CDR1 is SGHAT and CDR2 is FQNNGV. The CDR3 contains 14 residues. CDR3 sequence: CASSTSGRGETQYF. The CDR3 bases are TGTGCCAGCAGCACTAGCGGGAGGGGGGAGACCCAGTACTTC.

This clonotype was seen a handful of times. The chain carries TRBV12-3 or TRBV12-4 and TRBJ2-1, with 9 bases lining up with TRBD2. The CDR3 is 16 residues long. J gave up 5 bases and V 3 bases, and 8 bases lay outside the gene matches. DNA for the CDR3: TGTGCCAGCAGTTTCCCCCGGCGGGAGGGTCACAATGAGCAGTTCTTC. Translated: CASSFPRREGHNEQFF.

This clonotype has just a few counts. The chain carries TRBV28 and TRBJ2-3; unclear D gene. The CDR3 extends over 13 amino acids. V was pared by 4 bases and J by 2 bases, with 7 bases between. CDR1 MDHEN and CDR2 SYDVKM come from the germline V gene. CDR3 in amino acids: CASSSADTDTQYF. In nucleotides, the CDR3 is TGTGCCAGCAGTTCAGCAGACACAGATACGCAGTATTTT.

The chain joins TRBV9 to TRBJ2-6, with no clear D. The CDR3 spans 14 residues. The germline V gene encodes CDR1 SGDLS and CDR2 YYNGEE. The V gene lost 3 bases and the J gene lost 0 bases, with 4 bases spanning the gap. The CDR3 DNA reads TGTGCCAGCAGCGCCGACTCTGGGGCCAACGTCCTGACTTTC. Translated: CASSADSGANVLTF.

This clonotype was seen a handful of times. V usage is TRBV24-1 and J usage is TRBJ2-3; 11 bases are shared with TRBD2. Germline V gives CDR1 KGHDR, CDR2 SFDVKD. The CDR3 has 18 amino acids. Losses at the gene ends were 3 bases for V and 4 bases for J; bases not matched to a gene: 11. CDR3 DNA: TGTGCCACCAGTGATCCCGTAGCGGGAGGGCCCGGCGCAGATACGCAGTATTTT. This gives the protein CATSDPVAGGPGADTQYF.

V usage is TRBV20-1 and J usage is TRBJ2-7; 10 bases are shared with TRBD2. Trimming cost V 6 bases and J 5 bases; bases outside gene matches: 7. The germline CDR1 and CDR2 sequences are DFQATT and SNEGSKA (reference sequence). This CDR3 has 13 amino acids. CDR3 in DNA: TGCAGTGCGCAGGGGACTAGCGCCCACGAGCAGTACTTC. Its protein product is CSAQGTSAHEQYF.

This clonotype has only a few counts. The CDR3 is CASRRTSGRRDEQFF. The CDR3 nucleotides are TGTGCCAGCAGGAGGACTAGCGGGAGAAGGGATGAGCAGTTCTTC. The rearrangement joins TRBV2 to TRBJ2-1, with 13 positions matching TRBD2. CDR1 and CDR2 from the germline V gene are SNHLY and FYNNEI. The CDR3 runs to 15 residues. Trimming took 6 bases from V and 8 from J; bases not matched to a gene: 7.